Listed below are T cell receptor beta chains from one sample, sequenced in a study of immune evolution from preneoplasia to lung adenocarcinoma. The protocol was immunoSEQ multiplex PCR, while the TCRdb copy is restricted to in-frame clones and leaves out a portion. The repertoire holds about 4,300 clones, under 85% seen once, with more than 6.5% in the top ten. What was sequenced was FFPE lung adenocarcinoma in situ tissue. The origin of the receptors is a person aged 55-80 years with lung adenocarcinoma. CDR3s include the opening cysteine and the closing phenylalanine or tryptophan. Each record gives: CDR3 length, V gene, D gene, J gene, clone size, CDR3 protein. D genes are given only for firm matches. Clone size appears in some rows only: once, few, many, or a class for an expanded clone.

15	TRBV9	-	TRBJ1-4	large	CASSVGGESDEKLFF
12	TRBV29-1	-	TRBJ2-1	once	CSVASRHNEQFF
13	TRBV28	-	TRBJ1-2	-	CASRPRDLTGYTF
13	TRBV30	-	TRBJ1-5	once	CAWSGELRGPQHF
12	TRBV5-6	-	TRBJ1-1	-	CASSSWNTEAFF
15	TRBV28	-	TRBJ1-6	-	CASSLGGTSGSPLHF
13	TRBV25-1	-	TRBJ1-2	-	CASSDQTAVGYTF
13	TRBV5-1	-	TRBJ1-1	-	CASRPTENTEAFF
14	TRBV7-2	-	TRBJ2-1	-	CASSPAGPYNEQFF
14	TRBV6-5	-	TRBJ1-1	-	CASSYSRENTEAFF
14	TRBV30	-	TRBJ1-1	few	CAWTSGTVNTEAFF
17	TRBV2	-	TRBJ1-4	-	CASSLRVVVATNEKLFF